This TCR beta chain derives from a study of shared clonotypes between healthy human individuals. V dropped 4 bases and J dropped 0; count of bases not matched to a gene: 7. The CDR3 totals 18 residues. Germline V CDR1 and CDR2: SGHVS, FNYEAQ. Using approximately 200 ng DNA, 30,000 or so T cell genomes, the sorted-subset replicate PCRs were run. The repertoire was sequenced with immunoSEQ multiplex PCR; TCRdb's copy has only in-frame clones and lacks some. The sample lists roughly 1,000,000 clones, 75% to 85% occurring once. To note about this clone: The target antigen is unknown.

The study's findings and limits: Limitation of the genetic and exposure-history diversity represented came from the few donors. The expectation was that sequencing depth would affect clonotype sharing among donors. Incompleteness in sorted-subset sequencing, despite large depth, was shown by rarefaction.

Sequenced input: memory CD4+ T cells from PBMCs. Described subset: CD45RA-negative fraction. This sequence originates from a man aged 18 to 29 in good health. Some clones in this sample may be carry-over from other donors' samples. The rearrangement links TRBV7-6 to TRBJ2-3, with 13 bases lining up with TRBD2. CDR3 sequence: CASSSRTSGRRSTDTQYF. The CDR3 bases are TGTGCCAGCAGCTCCAGGACTAGCGGGAGAAGGAGCACAGATACGCAGTATTTT.